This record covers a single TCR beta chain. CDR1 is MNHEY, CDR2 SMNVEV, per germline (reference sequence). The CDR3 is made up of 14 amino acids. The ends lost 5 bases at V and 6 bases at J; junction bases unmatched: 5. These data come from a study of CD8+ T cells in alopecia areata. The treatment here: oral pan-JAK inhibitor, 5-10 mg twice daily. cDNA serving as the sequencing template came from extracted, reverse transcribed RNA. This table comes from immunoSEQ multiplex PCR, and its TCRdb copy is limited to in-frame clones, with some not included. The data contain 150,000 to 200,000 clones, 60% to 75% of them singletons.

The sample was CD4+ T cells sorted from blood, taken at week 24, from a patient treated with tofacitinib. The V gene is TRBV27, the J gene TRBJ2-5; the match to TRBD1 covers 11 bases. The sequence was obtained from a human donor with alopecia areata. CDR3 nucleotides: TGTGCCAGCAGTCGGACAGGGGGCTTGAAGACCCAGTACTTC. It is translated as CASSRTGGLKTQYF.